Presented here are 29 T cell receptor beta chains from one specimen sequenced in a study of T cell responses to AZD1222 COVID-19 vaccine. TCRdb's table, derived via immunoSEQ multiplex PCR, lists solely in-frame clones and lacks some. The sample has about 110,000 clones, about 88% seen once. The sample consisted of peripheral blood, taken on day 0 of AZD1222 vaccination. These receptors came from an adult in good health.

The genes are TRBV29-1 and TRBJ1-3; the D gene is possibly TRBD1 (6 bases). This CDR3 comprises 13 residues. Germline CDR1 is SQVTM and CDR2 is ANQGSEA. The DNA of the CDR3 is TGCAGGGGGGCAGTCCCCTCTGGAAACACCATATATTTT. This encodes CRGAVPSGNTIYF.

In DNA form, the CDR3 reads TGTGCCAGCAGCCGTCGACAGGGAGGGAGCTATGGCTACACCTTC. It translates to CASSRRQGGSYGYTF. V and J are TRBV11-2 and TRBJ1-2; TRBD1 matches at 7 bases. J lost 4 bases, V lost 5 bases, and 10 bases had no gene match. The CDR3 consists of 15 residues. Per the germline V gene, CDR1 is SGHAT and CDR2 is FQNNGV.

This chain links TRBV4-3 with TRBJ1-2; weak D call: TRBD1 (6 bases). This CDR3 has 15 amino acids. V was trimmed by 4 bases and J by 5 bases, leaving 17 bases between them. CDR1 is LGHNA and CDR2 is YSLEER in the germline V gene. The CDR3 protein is CASSPIGQSTYGYTF. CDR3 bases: TGCGCCAGCAGCCCCATCGGACAGTCAACATATGGCTACACCTTC.

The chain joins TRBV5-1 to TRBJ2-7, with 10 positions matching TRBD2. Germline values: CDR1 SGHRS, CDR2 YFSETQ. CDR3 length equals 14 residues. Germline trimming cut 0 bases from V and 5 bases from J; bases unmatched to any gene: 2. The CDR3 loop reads CASSLALAGDEQYF. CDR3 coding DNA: TGCGCCAGCAGCTTGGCGCTAGCGGGAGACGAGCAGTACTTC.

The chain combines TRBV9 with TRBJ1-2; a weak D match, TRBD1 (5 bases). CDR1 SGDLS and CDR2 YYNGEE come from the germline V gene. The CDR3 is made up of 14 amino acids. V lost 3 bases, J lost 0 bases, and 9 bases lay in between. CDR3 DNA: TGTGCCAGCAGCGCCTCAGGGACTAACTATGGCTACACCTTC. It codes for CASSASGTNYGYTF. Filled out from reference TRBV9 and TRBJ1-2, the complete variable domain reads DSGVTQTPKHLITATGQRVTLRCSPRSGDLSVYWYQQSLDQGLQFLIQYYNGEERAKGNILERFSAQQFPDLHSELNLSSLELGDSALYFCASSASGTNYGYTFGSGTRLTVV.

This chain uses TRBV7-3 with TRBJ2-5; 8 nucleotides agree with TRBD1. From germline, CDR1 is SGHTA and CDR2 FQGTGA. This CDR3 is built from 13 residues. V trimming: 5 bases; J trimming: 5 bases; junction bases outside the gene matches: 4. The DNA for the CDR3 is TGTGCCAGCAGCCCCGGACAGGGCGAGACCCAGTACTTC. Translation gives CASSPGQGETQYF.

The CDR3, as DNA: TGTGCCAGCAGCTTAACTCCCGGGTACCCCTACAATGAGCAGTTCTTC. Residues: CASSLTPGYPYNEQFF. The V call is TRBV7-3, the J call TRBJ2-1, with D hard to call. The germline gives CDR1 SGHTA, CDR2 FQGTGA. The CDR3 contains 16 residues. V shed 0 bases and J shed 2 bases, with 11 bases lying between them.

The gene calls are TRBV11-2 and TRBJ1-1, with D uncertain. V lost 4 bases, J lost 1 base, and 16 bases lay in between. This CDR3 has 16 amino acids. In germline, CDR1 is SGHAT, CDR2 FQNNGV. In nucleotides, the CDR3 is TGTGCCAGCAGCTACTTGCTTGGGGAGACGAACACTGAAGCTTTCTTT. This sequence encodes CASSYLLGETNTEAFF.

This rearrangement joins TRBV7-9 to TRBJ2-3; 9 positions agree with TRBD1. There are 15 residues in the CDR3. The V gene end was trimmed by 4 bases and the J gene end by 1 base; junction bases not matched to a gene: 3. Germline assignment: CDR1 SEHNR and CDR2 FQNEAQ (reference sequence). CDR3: CASSSGQGRTDTQYF. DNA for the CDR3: TGTGCCAGCAGCTCGGGACAGGGACGCACAGATACGCAGTATTTT.

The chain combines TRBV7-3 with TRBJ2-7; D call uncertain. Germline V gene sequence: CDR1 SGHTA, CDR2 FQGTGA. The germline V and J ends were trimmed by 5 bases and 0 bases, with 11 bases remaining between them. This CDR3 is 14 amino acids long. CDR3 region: CASSLVAASYEQYF. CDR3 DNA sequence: TGTGCCAGCAGCCTCGTCGCGGCCTCCTACGAGCAGTACTTC.

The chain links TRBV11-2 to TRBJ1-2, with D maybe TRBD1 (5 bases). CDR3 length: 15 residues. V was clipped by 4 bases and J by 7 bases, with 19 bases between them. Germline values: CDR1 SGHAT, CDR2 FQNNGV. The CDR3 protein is CASSSVGRGESGYTF. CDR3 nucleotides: TGTGCCAGCAGCTCGGTCGGCCGGGGGGAAAGTGGCTACACCTTC.

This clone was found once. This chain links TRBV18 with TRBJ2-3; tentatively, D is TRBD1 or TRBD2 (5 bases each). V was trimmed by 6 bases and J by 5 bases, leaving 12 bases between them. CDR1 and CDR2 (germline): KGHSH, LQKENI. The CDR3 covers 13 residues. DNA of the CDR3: TGTGCCAGCTCGCCGCCGGGGCGAGATACGCAGTATTTT. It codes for CASSPPGRDTQYF.

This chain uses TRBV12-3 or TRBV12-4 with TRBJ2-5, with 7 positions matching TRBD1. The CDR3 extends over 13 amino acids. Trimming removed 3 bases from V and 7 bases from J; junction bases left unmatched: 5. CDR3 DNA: TGTGCCAGCAGTTTGGACAGGCCTGGGACCCAGTACTTC. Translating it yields CASSLDRPGTQYF.

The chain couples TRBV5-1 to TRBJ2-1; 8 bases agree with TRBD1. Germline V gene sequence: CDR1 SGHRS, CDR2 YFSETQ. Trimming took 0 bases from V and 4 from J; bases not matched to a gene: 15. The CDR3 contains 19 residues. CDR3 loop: CASSLALTGAFQIYNEQFF. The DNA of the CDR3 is TGCGCCAGCAGCTTGGCCCTGACAGGGGCGTTTCAAATTTACAATGAGCAGTTCTTC.

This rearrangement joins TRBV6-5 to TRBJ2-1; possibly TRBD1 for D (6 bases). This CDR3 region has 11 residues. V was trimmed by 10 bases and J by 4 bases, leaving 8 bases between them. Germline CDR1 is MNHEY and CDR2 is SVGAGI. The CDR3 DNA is TGTGCCACACAGGGATACAATGAGCAGTTCTTC. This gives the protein CATQGYNEQFF.

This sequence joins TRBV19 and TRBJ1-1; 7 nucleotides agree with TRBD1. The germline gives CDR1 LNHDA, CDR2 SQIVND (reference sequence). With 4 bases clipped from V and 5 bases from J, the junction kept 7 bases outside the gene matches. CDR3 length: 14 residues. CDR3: CASSTRQGRTEAFF. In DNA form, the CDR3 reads TGTGCCAGTAGTACCCGACAGGGTCGAACTGAAGCTTTCTTT.

The CDR3 region is CASSFTSGAYEQYF. CDR3 DNA sequence: TGTGCCAGCAGCTTCACTAGCGGTGCCTACGAGCAGTACTTC. The genes are TRBV7-9 and TRBJ2-7, with TRBD2 matching over 8 bases. Germline V gives CDR1 SEHNR, CDR2 FQNEAQ (reference sequence). Trimming at V came to 3 bases and at J to 2 bases, leaving 3 bases not matched to a gene. This CDR3 region has 14 residues.

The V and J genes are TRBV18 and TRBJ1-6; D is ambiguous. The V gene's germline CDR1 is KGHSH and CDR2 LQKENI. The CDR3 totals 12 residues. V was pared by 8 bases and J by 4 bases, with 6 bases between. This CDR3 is CASADYNSPLHF. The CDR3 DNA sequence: TGTGCCAGCGCAGATTATAATTCACCCCTCCACTTT.

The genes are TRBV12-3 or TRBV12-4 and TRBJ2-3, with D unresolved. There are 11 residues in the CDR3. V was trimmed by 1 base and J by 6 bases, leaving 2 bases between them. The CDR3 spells CASSLVDTQYF. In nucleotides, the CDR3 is TGTGCCAGCAGTTTAGTGGATACGCAGTATTTT.

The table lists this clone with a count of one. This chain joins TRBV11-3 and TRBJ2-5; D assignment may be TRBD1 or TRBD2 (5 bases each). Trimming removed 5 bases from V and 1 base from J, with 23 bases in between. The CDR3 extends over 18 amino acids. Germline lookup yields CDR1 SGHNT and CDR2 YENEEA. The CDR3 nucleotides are TGTGCCAGCAGCGCCGGACTCCAGGGAATAAAGGTCCAAGAGACCCAGTACTTC. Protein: CASSAGLQGIKVQETQYF. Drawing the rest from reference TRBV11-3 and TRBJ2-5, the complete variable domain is EAGVVQSPRYKIIEKKQPVAFWCNPISGHNTLYWYLQNLGQGPELLIRYENEEAVDDSQLPKDRFSAERLKGVDSTLKIQPAELGDSAVYLCASSAGLQGIKVQETQYFGPGTRLLVL.

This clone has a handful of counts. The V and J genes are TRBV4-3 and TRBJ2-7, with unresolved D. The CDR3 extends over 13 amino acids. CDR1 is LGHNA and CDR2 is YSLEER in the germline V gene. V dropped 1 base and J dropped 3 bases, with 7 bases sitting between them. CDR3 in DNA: TGCGCCAGCAGCCAAGGGACGTTCTACGAGCAGTACTTC. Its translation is CASSQGTFYEQYF.

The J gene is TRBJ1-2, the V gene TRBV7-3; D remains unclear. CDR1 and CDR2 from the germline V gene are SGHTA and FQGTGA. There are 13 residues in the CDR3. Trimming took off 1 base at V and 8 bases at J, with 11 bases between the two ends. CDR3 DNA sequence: TGTGCCAGCAGCTTAAGTGGGAAAGACGGCTACACCTTC. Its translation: CASSLSGKDGYTF.

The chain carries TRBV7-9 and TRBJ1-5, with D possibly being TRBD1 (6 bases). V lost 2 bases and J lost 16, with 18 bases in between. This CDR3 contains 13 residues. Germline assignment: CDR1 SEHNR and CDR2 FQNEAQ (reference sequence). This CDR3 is CASSLNIITGQHF. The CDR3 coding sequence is TGTGCCAGCAGCTTAAATATTATTACGGGACAACATTTT.

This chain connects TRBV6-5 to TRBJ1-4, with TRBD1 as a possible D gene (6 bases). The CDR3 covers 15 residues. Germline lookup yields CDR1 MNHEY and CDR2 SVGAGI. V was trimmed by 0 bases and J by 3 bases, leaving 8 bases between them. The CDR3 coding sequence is TGTGCCAGCAGTTACTCGGGGGCTTCTAATGAAAAACTGTTTTTT. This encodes CASSYSGASNEKLFF.

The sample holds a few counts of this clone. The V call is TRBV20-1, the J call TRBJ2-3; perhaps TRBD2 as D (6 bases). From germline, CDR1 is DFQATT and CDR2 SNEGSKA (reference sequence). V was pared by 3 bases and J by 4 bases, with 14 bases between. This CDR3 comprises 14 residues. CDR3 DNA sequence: TGCAGTGCTAGTACGGGAGCGCGCGCAGATACGCAGTATTTT. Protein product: CSASTGARADTQYF.

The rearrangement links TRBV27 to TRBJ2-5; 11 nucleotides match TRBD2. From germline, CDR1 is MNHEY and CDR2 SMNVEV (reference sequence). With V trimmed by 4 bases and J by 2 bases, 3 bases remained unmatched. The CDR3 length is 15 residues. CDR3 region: CASSSLAGAQETQYF. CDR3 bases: TGTGCCAGCAGTTCACTAGCGGGAGCGCAAGAGACCCAGTACTTC.

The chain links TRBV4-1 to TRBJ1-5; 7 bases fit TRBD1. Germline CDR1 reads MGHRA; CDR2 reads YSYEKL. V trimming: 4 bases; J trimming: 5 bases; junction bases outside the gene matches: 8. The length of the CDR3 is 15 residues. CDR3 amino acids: CASSRRQGEYQPQHF. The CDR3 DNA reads TGCGCCAGCAGCCGAAGACAGGGAGAGTATCAGCCCCAGCATTTT.

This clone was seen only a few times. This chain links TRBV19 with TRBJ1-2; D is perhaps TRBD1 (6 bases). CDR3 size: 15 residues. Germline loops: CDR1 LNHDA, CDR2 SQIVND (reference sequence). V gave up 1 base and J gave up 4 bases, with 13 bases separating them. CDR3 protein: CASSIGGQRTYGYTF. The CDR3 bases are TGTGCCAGTAGTATAGGGGGGCAAAGGACCTATGGCTACACCTTC. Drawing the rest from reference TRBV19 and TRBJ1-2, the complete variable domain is DGGITQSPKYLFRKEGQNVTLSCEQNLNHDAMYWYRQDPGQGLRLIYYSQIVNDFQKGDIAEGYSVSREKKESFPLTVTSAQKNPTAFYLCASSIGGQRTYGYTFGSGTRLTVV.

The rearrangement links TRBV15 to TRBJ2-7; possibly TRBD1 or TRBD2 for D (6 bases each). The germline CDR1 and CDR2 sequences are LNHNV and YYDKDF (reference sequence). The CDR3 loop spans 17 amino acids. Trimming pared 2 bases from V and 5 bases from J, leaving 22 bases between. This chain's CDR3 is CATSRSRGQPGVNEQYF. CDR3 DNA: TGTGCCACCAGCAGATCACGCGGACAGCCGGGGGTCAACGAGCAGTACTTC.